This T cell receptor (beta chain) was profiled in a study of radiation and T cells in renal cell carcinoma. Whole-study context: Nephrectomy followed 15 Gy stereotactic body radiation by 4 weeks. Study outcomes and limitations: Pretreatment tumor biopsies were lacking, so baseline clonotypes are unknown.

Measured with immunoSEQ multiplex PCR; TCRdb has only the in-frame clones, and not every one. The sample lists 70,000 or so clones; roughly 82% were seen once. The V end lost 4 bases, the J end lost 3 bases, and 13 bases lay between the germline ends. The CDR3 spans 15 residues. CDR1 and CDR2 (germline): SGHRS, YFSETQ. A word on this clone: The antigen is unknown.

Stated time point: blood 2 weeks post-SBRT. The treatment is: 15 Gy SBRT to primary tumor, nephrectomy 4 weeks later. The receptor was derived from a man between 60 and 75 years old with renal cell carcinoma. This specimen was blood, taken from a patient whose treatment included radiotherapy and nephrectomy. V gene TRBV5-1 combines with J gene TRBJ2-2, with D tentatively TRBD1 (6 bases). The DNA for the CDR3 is TGCGCCAGCAGCGCCGGGGACACCGACACCGGGGAGCTGTTTTTT. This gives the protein CASSAGDTDTGELFF.